Below are 21 T cell receptor beta chains sequenced from a single sample in a study of blood T cell repertoires in COVID-19. Sequencing used immunoSEQ multiplex PCR; TCRdb keeps in-frame clones, though not all of them. The sample shows tens of thousands of clones, approximately 89% of them seen only once. Sequences were obtained from peripheral blood. These receptors all come from a man in his 60s with active COVID-19.

About this clone itself: The junction shows a germline mismatch at one end, possibly a read error. The V gene is TRBV28, the J gene TRBJ2-3; 9 bases agree with TRBD1. The CDR3 runs to 15 residues. The germline V gene has CDR1 MDHEN and CDR2 SYDVKM. CDR3 residues: CASNLQGASTDTQYF. The CDR3 DNA sequence: TGTGCCAGCAATTTACAGGGGGCGAGCACAGATACGCAGTATTTT.

This clone occurred once. The chain links TRBV5-6 to TRBJ2-7, with 9 nucleotides matching TRBD1. J lost 2 bases, V lost 0 bases, and 6 bases had no gene match. Germline V gene data show CDR1 as SGHDT and CDR2 as YYEEEE. This CDR3 has 16 amino acids. The CDR3 region is CASSLGPGQGPYEQYF. As DNA, the CDR3 is TGTGCCAGCAGCTTGGGCCCGGGACAGGGACCCTACGAGCAGTACTTC. The whole variable domain, filled in from reference TRBV5-6 and TRBJ2-7, reads DAGVTQSPTHLIKTRGQQVTLRCSPKSGHDTVSWYQQALGQGPQFIFQYYEEEERQRGNFPDRFSGHQFPNYSSELNVNALLLGDSALYLCASSLGPGQGPYEQYFGPGTRLTVT.

The chain uses TRBV19 and TRBJ2-5, with D possibly matching TRBD2 (6 bases). Deletions cut 10 bases from V and 4 bases from J, with 13 bases between. Germline V gene sequence: CDR1 LNHDA, CDR2 SQIVND (reference sequence). There are 12 residues in the CDR3. CDR3 sequence: CATSWGGETQYF. The CDR3 bases are TGTGCCACCTCCTGGGGAGGAGAGACCCAGTACTTC.

The rearrangement joins TRBV6-2 or TRBV6-3 to TRBJ1-2, with TRBD1 matching 11 bases. The V and J ends lost 5 bases and 10 bases, in that order; junction bases with no gene match: 6. CDR3 length: 13 amino acids. Per germline, CDR1 MNHEY and CDR2 SVGEGT. The CDR3, as DNA: TGTGCCAGCAGTCCAGGGACAGGGGGACTCTACACCTTC. Its translation: CASSPGTGGLYTF.

In DNA form, the CDR3 reads TGTGCCAGCACCGCGGACTTAAACACCGGGGAGCTGTTTTTT. Translation gives CASTADLNTGELFF. The chain uses TRBV6-4 and TRBJ2-2; D may be TRBD2 (5 bases). V was trimmed by 7 bases and J by 2 bases, leaving 11 bases between them. Germline V gene sequence: CDR1 MRHNA, CDR2 SNTAGT. The CDR3 has 14 amino acids.

V usage is TRBV4-3 and J usage is TRBJ1-2; D unresolved. Germline values: CDR1 LGHNA, CDR2 YSLEER. V was trimmed by 0 bases and J by 5 bases, leaving 10 bases between them. CDR3 size: 14 residues. CDR3 in amino acids: CASSQDGGVYGYTF. CDR3 bases: TGCGCCAGCAGCCAAGACGGCGGGGTTTATGGCTACACCTTC.

The chain joins TRBV5-4 to TRBJ2-3; 11 nucleotides match TRBD2. From germline, CDR1 is SGHNT and CDR2 YYREEE (reference sequence). The CDR3 is 16 amino acids. V was clipped by 1 base and J by 0 bases; unmatched bases: 1. In DNA, the CDR3 is TGTGCCAGCAGCTTGCGGACTAGCGGGAGCACAGATACGCAGTATTTT. Residues: CASSLRTSGSTDTQYF.

The chain recombines TRBV20-1 with TRBJ2-7; no clear D. There are 10 residues in the CDR3. V was pared by 7 bases and J by 6 bases, with 10 bases between. Germline V gene sequence: CDR1 DFQATT, CDR2 SNEGSKA (reference sequence). The CDR3 coding sequence is TGCAGTGTTATCGACACCGAGCAGTACTTC. Translation gives CSVIDTEQYF.

The rearrangement uses TRBV6-5 and TRBJ2-1, with TRBD1 matching over 7 bases. From germline, CDR1 is MNHEY and CDR2 SVGAGI. J lost 6 bases, V lost 0 bases, and 8 bases had no gene match. This CDR3 contains 16 residues. As DNA, the CDR3 is TGTGCCAGCAGTTACTCAGGGGGCTGGGCGGTCAATGAGCAGTTCTTC. Protein sequence: CASSYSGGWAVNEQFF.

J is TRBJ2-6 and V is TRBV27; a weak D match, TRBD1 (5 bases). Trimming took 3 bases from V and 0 from J, leaving 12 bases between them. CDR3 length: 17 residues. Germline CDR1 is MNHEY and CDR2 is SMNVEV (reference sequence). The CDR3 is CASSLGQRSSGANVLTF. DNA of the CDR3: TGTGCCAGCAGTTTGGGGCAGCGCAGCTCTGGGGCCAACGTCCTGACTTTC.

The chain couples TRBV18 to TRBJ2-3, with TRBD2 matching over 10 bases. This CDR3 has 16 amino acids. Germline assignment: CDR1 KGHSH and CDR2 LQKENI. With V trimmed by 4 bases and J by 4 bases, 8 bases remained unmatched. The CDR3 DNA reads TGTGCCAGCTCACACGACAGCGGGAGGGATTCAGATACGCAGTATTTT. Protein sequence: CASSHDSGRDSDTQYF.

This chain connects TRBV6-2 or TRBV6-3 to TRBJ2-3; perhaps TRBD2 as D (5 bases). Germline V CDR1 and CDR2: MNHEY, SVGEGT. This CDR3 contains 13 residues. V was trimmed by 2 bases and J by 4 bases, leaving 7 bases between them. The CDR3 sequence is CASSYGGADTQYF. The CDR3 DNA reads as TGTGCCAGCAGTTACGGAGGAGCAGATACGCAGTATTTT.

The chain has TRBV3-1 (or the pseudogene TRBV3-2) and TRBJ2-7, with a tentative D call TRBD2 (7 bases). Between the trimmed V and J ends, which lost 3 bases and 7 bases, there was a span of 22 bases. The germline V gene has CDR1 LGHDT and CDR2 YNNKEL (reference sequence). The CDR3 is 16 residues long. Here the CDR3 reads CASSQGGKGEGNEQYF. As DNA, the CDR3 is TGTGCCAGCAGCCAGGGGGGAAAGGGGGAGGGCAATGAGCAGTACTTC.

V gene TRBV4-3 combines with J gene TRBJ2-7; TRBD1 agrees at 8 bases. The CDR3 is 17 residues long. Losses at the gene ends were 0 bases for V and 3 bases for J; bases not matched to a gene: 10. Germline CDR1 reads LGHNA; CDR2 reads YSLEER. DNA of the CDR3: TGCGCCAGCAGCCAAGAGTTTCCGACAGGGGCCCTCTACGAGCAGTACTTC. It specifies CASSQEFPTGALYEQYF.

The chain combines TRBV7-9 with TRBJ1-3; D is undetermined. V lost 1 base, J lost 0 bases, and 10 bases lay in between. This CDR3 has 16 amino acids. In germline, CDR1 is SEHNR, CDR2 FQNEAQ (reference sequence). The CDR3 nucleotides are TGTGCCAGCAGCTTAGAGTTGGCCAGCTCTGGAAACACCATATATTTT. It codes for CASSLELASSGNTIYF.

The rearrangement uses TRBV19 and TRBJ2-7; TRBD2 matches 8 bases. V shed 3 bases, J shed 3 bases, and the junction held 19 bases outside the gene matches. Germline CDR1 reads LNHDA; CDR2 reads SQIVND (reference sequence). The CDR3 spans 19 residues. CDR3 sequence: CASSMSAGGKGQTSYEQYF. DNA of the CDR3: TGTGCCAGTAGTATGAGTGCGGGGGGAAAAGGACAGACCAGCTACGAGCAGTACTTC.

The chain employs TRBV30 and TRBJ2-3, with D possibly matching TRBD2 (5 bases). The CDR3 loop spans 14 amino acids. The germline V gene encodes CDR1 GTSNPN and CDR2 SVGIG (reference sequence). V was trimmed by 0 bases and J by 2 bases, leaving 9 bases between them. The CDR3 loop reads CAWSVSGLTDTQYF. Written as DNA, the CDR3 is TGTGCCTGGAGTGTAAGCGGACTCACAGATACGCAGTATTTT.

This clone was detected only a few times. V gene TRBV6-6 combines with J gene TRBJ2-1, with 11 positions matching TRBD2. V lost 4 bases, J lost 9 bases, and 5 bases stayed unmatched. The CDR3 runs 14 residues. Germline V lookup: CDR1 MNHNY, CDR2 SVGAGI (reference sequence). For the CDR3, the DNA is TGTGCCAGCAGTTCTTCCGGGACTAGCGGTGAGCAGTTCTTC. Translating it yields CASSSSGTSGEQFF.

The V and J genes are TRBV18 and TRBJ1-6; 9 nucleotides align to TRBD1. With V trimmed by 4 bases and J by 10 bases, 2 bases remained unmatched. CDR3 length equals 13 residues. Germline CDR1 reads KGHSH; CDR2 reads LQKENI. The CDR3 DNA reads TGTGCCAGCTCACGGACAGGGGAATCACCCCTCCACTTT. Its translation is CASSRTGESPLHF.

The gene calls are TRBV30 and TRBJ2-7; 8 bases align to TRBD1. Germline V gives CDR1 GTSNPN, CDR2 SVGIG (reference sequence). V lost 5 bases to trimming and J lost 2 bases; unmatched junction nucleotides: 5. The CDR3 is 13 residues long. The CDR3 sequence: CAWGGTGPYEQYF. The CDR3, as DNA: TGTGCCTGGGGAGGGACAGGTCCCTACGAGCAGTACTTC.

V usage is TRBV9 and J usage is TRBJ1-4; D uncertain. V dropped 0 bases and J dropped 1 base, with 10 bases sitting between them. The CDR3 totals 16 residues. CDR1 SGDLS and CDR2 YYNGEE come from the germline V gene. This CDR3 is CASSVALGETNEKLFF. Written as DNA, the CDR3 is TGTGCCAGCAGCGTAGCCCTAGGAGAAACTAATGAAAAACTGTTTTTT.